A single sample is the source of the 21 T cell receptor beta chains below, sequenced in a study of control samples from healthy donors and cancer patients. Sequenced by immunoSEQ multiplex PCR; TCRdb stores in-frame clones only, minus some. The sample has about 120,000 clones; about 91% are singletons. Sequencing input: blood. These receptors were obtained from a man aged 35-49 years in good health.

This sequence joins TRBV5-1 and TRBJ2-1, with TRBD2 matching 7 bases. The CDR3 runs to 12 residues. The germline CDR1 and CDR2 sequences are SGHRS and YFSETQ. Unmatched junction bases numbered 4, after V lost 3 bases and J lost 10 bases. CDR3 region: CASSSPGGEQFF. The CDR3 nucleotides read TGCGCCAGCAGCTCCCCCGGGGGGGAGCAGTTCTTC.

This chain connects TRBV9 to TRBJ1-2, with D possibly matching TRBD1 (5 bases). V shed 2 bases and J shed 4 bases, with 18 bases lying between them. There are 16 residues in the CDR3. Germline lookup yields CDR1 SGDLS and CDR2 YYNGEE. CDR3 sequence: CASSVGPDGAGYGYTF. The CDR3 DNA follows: TGTGCCAGCAGCGTGGGCCCCGATGGGGCAGGCTATGGCTACACCTTC.

The CDR3 sequence is CATSDFRQGKQETQYF. The CDR3 region has the DNA TGTGCCACCAGTGATTTTAGGCAGGGGAAACAAGAGACCCAGTACTTC. The chain is built from TRBV24-1 and TRBJ2-5; D is perhaps TRBD1 (6 bases). Germline-derived CDR1 and CDR2 are KGHDR and SFDVKD. There are 16 residues in the CDR3. Trimming shortened V by 1 base and J by 2 bases, and 13 bases separated the two germline ends.

DNA for the CDR3: TGTGCCAGTACCCCCTATAGACCGGCCAATCAGCCCCAGCATTTT. Translated, it gives CASTPYRPANQPQHF. The rearrangement uses TRBV19 and TRBJ1-5; no reliable D call. V lost 7 bases and J lost 3, with 16 bases in between. The length of the CDR3 is 15 residues. Germline V CDR1 and CDR2: LNHDA, SQIVND (reference sequence). Full variable domain (remainder filled in from reference TRBV19 and TRBJ1-5): DGGITQSPKYLFRKEGQNVTLSCEQNLNHDAMYWYRQDPGQGLRLIYYSQIVNDFQKGDIAEGYSVSREKKESFPLTVTSAQKNPTAFYLCASTPYRPANQPQHFGDGTRLSIL.

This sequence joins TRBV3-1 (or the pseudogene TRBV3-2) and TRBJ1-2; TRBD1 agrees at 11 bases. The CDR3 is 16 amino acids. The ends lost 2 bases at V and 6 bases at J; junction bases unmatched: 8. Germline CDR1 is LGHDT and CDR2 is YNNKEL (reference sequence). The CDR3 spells CASSQLRTGGANGYTF. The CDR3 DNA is TGTGCCAGCAGCCAACTCCGGACAGGGGGCGCGAATGGCTACACCTTC.

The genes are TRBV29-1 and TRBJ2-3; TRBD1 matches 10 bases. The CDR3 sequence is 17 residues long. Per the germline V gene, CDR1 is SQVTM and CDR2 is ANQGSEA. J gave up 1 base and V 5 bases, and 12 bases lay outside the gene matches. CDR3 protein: CSVPPGQGPYGTDTQYF. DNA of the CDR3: TGCAGCGTTCCTCCGGGACAGGGGCCCTACGGCACAGATACGCAGTATTTT.

The CDR3 spells CASSLASDSPLHF. The DNA for the CDR3 is TGTGCCAGCAGCTTGGCAAGCGATTCACCCCTCCACTTT. The V and J genes are TRBV5-6 and TRBJ1-6; D not resolved. V was clipped by 0 bases and J by 8 bases, with 6 bases between them. CDR3 length: 13 amino acids. The germline V gene has CDR1 SGHDT and CDR2 YYEEEE. The full variable domain, with the rest looked up from reference TRBV5-6 and TRBJ1-6, is DAGVTQSPTHLIKTRGQQVTLRCSPKSGHDTVSWYQQALGQGPQFIFQYYEEEERQRGNFPDRFSGHQFPNYSSELNVNALLLGDSALYLCASSLASDSPLHFGNGTRLTVT.

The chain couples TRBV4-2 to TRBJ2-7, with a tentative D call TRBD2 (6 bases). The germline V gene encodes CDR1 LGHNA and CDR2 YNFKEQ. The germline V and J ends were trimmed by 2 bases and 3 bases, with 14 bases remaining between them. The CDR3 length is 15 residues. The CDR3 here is CASSQRVRDFYEQYF. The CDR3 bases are TGTGCCAGCAGCCAACGGGTCAGGGACTTCTACGAGCAGTACTTC.

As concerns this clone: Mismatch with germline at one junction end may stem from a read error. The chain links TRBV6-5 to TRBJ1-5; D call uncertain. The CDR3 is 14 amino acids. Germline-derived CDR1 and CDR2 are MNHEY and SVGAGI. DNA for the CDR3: TGTGTCAGCAGTTACTCGAAACAGAATCAGCCCCAGCATTTT. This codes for CVSSYSKQNQPQHF.

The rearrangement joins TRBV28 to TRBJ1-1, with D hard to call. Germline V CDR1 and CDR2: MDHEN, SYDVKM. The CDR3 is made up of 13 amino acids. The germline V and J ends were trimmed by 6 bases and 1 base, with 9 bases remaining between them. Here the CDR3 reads CASRTPENTEAFF. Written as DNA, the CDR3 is TGTGCCAGCAGGACCCCGGAGAACACTGAAGCTTTCTTT. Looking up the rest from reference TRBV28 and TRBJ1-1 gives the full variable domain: DVKVTQSSRYLVKRTGEKVFLECVQDMDHENMFWYRQDPGLGLRLIYFSYDVKMKEKGDIPEGYSVSREKKERFSLILESASTNQTSMYLCASRTPENTEAFFGQGTRLTVV.

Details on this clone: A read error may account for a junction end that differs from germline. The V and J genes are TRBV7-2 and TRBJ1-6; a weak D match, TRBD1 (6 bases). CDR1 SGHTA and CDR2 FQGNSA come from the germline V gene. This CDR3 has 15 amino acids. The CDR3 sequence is CASSLAGQGTSPLHF. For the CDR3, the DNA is TGTGCCAGCAGCCTAGCAGGCCAGGGGACCTCACCCCTCCACTTT.

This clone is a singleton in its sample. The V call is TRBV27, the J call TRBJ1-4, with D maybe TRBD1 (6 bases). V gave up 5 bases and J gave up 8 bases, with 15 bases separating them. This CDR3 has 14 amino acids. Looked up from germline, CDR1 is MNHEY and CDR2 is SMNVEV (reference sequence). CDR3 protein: CASSGRQGWEKLFF. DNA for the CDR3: TGTGCCAGCAGTGGGCGGCAGGGGTGGGAAAAACTGTTTTTT. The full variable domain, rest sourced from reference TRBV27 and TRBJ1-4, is EAQVTQNPRYLITVTGKKLTVTCSQNMNHEYMSWYRQDPGLGLRQIYYSMNVEVTDKGDVPEGYKVSRKEKRNFPLILESPSPNQTSLYFCASSGRQGWEKLFFGSGTQLSVL.

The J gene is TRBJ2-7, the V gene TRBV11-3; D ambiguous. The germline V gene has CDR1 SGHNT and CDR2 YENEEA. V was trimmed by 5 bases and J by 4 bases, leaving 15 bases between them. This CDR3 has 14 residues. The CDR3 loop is CASSVIGSKYEQYF. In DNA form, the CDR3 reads TGTGCCAGCAGCGTGATTGGTAGTAAGTACGAGCAGTACTTC. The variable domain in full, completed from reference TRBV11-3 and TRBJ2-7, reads EAGVVQSPRYKIIEKKQPVAFWCNPISGHNTLYWYLQNLGQGPELLIRYENEEAVDDSQLPKDRFSAERLKGVDSTLKIQPAELGDSAVYLCASSVIGSKYEQYFGPGTRLTVT.

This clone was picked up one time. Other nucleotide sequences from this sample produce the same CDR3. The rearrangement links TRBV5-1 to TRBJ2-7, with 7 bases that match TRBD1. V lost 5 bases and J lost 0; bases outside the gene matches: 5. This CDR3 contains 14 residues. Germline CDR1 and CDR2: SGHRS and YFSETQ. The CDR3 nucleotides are TGCGCCAGCAGAACCGGGACAGCCTCCTACGAGCAGTACTTC. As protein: CASRTGTASYEQYF.

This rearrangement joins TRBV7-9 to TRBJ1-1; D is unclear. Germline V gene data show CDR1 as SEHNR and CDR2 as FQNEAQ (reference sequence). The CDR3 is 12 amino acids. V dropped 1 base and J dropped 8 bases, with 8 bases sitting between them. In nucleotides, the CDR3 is TGTGCCAGCAGCTTAGGGTTGCGGGAAGCTTTCTTT. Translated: CASSLGLREAFF.

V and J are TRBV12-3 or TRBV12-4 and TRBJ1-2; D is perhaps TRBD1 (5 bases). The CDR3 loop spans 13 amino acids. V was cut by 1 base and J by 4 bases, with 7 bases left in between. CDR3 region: CASSLGGVYGYTF. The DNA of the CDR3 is TGTGCCAGCAGTTTAGGGGGGGTCTATGGCTACACCTTC.

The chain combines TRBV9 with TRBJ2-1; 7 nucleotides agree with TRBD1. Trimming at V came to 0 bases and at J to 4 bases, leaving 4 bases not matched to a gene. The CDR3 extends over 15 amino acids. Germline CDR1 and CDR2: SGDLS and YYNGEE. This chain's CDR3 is CASSVDSGGYNEQFF. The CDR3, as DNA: TGTGCCAGCAGCGTAGATTCAGGGGGTTACAATGAGCAGTTCTTC.

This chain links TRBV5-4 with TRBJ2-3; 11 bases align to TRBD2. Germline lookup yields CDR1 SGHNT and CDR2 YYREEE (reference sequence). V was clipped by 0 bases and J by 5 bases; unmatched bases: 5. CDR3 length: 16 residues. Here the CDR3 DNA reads TGTGCCAGCAGCTTGGACGGACTAGCGGGTGTAGATACGCAGTATTTT. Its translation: CASSLDGLAGVDTQYF. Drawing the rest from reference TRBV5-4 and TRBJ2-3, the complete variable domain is ETGVTQSPTHLIKTRGQQVTLRCSSQSGHNTVSWYQQALGQGPQFIFQYYREEENGRGNFPPRFSGLQFPNYSSELNVNALELDDSALYLCASSLDGLAGVDTQYFGPGTRLTVL.

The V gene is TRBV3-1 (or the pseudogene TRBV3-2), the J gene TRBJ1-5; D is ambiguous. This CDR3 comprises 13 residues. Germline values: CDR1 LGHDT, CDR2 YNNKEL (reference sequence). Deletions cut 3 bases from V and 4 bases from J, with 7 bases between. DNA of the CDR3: TGTGCCAGCAGCCAGTCAGGTAATCAGCCCCAGCATTTT. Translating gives CASSQSGNQPQHF.

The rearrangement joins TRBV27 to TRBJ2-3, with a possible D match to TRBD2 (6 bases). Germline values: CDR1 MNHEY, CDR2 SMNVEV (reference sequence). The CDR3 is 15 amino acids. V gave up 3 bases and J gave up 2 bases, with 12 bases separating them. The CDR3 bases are TGTGCCAGCAGTTTTGCCGGGAGAACCACAGATACGCAGTATTTT. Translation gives CASSFAGRTTDTQYF.

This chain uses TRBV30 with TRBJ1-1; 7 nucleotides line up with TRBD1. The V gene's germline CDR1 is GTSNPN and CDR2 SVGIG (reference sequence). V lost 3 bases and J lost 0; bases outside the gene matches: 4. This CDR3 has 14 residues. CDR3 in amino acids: CAWSLGQLNTEAFF. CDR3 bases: TGTGCCTGGAGCCTGGGACAGTTGAACACTGAAGCTTTCTTT.